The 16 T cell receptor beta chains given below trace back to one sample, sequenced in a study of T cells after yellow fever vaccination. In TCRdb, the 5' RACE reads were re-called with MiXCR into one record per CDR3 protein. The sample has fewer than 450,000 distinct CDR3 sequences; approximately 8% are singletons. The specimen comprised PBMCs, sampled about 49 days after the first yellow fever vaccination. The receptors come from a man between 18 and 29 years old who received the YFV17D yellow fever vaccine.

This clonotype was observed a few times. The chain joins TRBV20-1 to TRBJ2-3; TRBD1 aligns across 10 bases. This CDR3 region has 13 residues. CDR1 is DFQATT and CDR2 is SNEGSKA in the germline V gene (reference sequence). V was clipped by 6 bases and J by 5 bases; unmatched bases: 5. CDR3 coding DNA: TGCAGTGCCAGACAGGGGGCGCAAGATACGCAGTATTTT. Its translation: CSARQGAQDTQYF.

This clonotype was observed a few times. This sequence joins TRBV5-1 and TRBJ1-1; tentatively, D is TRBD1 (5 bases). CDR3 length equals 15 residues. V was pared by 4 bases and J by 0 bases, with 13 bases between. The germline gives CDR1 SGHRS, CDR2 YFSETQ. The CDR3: CASSPSGGLNTEAFF. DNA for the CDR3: TGCGCCAGCAGCCCCTCCGGGGGTTTGAACACTGAAGCTTTCTTT.

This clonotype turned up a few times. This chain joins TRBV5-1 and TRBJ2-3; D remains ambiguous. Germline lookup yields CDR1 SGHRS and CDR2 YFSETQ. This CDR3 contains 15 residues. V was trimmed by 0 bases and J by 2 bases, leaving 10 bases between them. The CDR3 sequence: CASSLGSKATDTQYF. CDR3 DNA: TGCGCCAGCAGCTTGGGATCCAAGGCCACAGATACGCAGTATTTT. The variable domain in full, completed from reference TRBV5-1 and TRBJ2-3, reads KAGVTQTPRYLIKTRGQQVTLSCSPISGHRSVSWYQQTPGQGLQFLFEYFSETQRNKGNFPGRFSGRQFSNSRSEMNVSTLELGDSALYLCASSLGSKATDTQYFGPGTRLTVL.

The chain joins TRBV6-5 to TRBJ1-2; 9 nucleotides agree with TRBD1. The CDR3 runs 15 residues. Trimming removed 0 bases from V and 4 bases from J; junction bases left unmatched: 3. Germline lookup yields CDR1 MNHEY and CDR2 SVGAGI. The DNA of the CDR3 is TGTGCCAGCAGTTACTCGGGGACAGGGACCTATGGCTACACCTTC. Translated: CASSYSGTGTYGYTF.

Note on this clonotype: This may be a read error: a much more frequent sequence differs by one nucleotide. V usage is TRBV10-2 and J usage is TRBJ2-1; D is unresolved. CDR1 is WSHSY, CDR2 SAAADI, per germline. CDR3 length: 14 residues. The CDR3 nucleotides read TGCGCCAGCAGTGCCGCTAGTTCCTACTATGAGCAGTTCTTC. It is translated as CASSAASSYYEQFF.

DNA for the CDR3: TGTGCCAGCTCCCGAGGACAGGGGGCAGACGAGCAGTACTTC. Translation gives CASSRGQGADEQYF. V gene TRBV18 combines with J gene TRBJ2-7; 11 bases fit TRBD1. This CDR3 comprises 14 residues. The trim removed 6 bases at V and 5 bases at J, leaving 6 bases unmatched. Germline CDR1 KGHSH, CDR2 LQKENI.

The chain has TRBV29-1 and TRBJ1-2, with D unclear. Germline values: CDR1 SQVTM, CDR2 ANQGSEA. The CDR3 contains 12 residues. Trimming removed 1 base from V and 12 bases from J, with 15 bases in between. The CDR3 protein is CSVEGRAEAHTF. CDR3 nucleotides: TGCAGCGTTGAAGGGAGAGCGGAGGCACACACCTTC.

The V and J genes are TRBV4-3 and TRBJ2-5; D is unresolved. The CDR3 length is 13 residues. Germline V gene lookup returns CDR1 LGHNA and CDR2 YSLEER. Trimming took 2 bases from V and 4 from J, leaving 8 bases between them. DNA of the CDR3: TGCGCCAGCAGCCAAACAACGATAGAGACCCAGTACTTC. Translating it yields CASSQTTIETQYF.

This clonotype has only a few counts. The CDR3 nucleotides are TGCGCCAGCAGCTTAGTAGGACGTAATGAAAAACTGTTTTTT. This translates into CASSLVGRNEKLFF. This chain links TRBV5-1 with TRBJ1-4; D not resolved. This CDR3 contains 14 residues. The V gene's germline CDR1 is SGHRS and CDR2 YFSETQ. Trimming cost V 2 bases and J 4 bases, with 9 bases left between them.

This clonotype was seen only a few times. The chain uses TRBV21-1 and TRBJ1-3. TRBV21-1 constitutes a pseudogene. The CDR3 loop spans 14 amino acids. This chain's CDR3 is CASSEGDSGNTIYF. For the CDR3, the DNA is TGTGCCAGCAGCGAAGGGGACTCTGGAAACACCATATATTTT.

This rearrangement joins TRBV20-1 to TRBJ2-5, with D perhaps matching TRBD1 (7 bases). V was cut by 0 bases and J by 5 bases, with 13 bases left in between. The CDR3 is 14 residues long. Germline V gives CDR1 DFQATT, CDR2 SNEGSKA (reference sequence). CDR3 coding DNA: TGCAGTGCTAGAGATCAGGGGGGTCGGGAGACCCAGTACTTC. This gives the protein CSARDQGGRETQYF.

CDR3 coding DNA: TGTGCCAGCAGTTACGTCGCAAACAATGAGCAGTTCTTC. This codes for CASSYVANNEQFF. The chain carries TRBV6-6 and TRBJ2-1; D remains unclear. The V end lost 2 bases, the J end lost 5 bases, and 7 bases lay between the germline ends. CDR3 length equals 13 residues. CDR1 is MNHNY, CDR2 SVGAGI, per germline (reference sequence).

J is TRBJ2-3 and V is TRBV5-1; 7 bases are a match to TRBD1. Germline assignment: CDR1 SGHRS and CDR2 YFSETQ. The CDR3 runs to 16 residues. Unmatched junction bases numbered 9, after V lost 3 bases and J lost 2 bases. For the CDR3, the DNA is TGCGCCAGCAGCTGGGGTGACAGGGATGACACAGATACGCAGTATTTT. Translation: CASSWGDRDDTDTQYF. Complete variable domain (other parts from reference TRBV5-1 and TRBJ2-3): KAGVTQTPRYLIKTRGQQVTLSCSPISGHRSVSWYQQTPGQGLQFLFEYFSETQRNKGNFPGRFSGRQFSNSRSEMNVSTLELGDSALYLCASSWGDRDDTDTQYFGPGTRLTVL.

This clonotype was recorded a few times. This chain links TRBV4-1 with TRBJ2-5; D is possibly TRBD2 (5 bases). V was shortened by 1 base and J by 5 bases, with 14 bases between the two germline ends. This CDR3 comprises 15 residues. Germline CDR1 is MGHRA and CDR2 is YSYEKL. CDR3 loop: CASSQVVSGEETQYF. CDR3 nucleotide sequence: TGCGCCAGCAGCCAAGTGGTATCCGGGGAGGAGACCCAGTACTTC.

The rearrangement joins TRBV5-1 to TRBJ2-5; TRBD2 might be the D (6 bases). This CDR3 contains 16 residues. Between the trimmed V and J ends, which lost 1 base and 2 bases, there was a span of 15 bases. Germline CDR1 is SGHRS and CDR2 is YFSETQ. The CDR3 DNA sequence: TGCGCCAGCAGCTTGCGGCTCGGGGGAGATCAAGAGACCCAGTACTTC. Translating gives CASSLRLGGDQETQYF. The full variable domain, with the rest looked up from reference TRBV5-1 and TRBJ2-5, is KAGVTQTPRYLIKTRGQQVTLSCSPISGHRSVSWYQQTPGQGLQFLFEYFSETQRNKGNFPGRFSGRQFSNSRSEMNVSTLELGDSALYLCASSLRLGGDQETQYFGPGTRLLVL.

In nucleotides, the CDR3 is TGCGCCAGCAGCGTGGGCGCCGGGAACACTGAAGCTTTCTTT. This codes for CASSVGAGNTEAFF. The chain joins TRBV5-1 to TRBJ1-1; D is uncertain. CDR3 length: 14 amino acids. Trimming cost V 4 bases and J 1 base, with 11 bases left between them. Germline lookup yields CDR1 SGHRS and CDR2 YFSETQ.